Presented here are 24 T cell receptor beta chains from one specimen sequenced in a study of T cells expressing NK-cell markers. Using the 5' RACE reads, TCRdb records one entry per CDR3 protein without DNA. Its clone listing holds 350,000 to 400,000 distinct CDR3 sequences. The sequenced sample was blood T cells: a sorted CD56 or NKG2C T cell subset, CD4+ or CD8+ T cells, or bulk PBMC T cells (not recorded which). These receptors were taken from a woman in her fifties or sixties in good health.

This chain links TRBV27 with TRBJ1-5; the D call from TCRdb, TRBD1, cannot be confirmed without DNA. Germline-derived CDR1 and CDR2 are MNHEY and SMNVEV (reference sequence). This CDR3 region has 15 residues. The CDR3 spells CASSLGGADNQPQHF.

The J gene is TRBJ2-7, the V gene TRBV11-2. CDR3 length: 11 residues. The germline CDR1 and CDR2 sequences are SGHAT and FQNNGV. The CDR3 spells CASSLIWEQYF.

The J gene is TRBJ1-1, the V gene TRBV27; TCRdb's D call of TRBD1 is untestable without DNA. CDR3 size: 14 residues. Germline V gene sequence: CDR1 MNHEY, CDR2 SMNVEV (reference sequence). The CDR3 protein is CASSFQTGVAEAFF.

V and J are TRBV5-5 and TRBJ2-6. This CDR3 is 16 amino acids long. Germline CDR1 and CDR2: SGHKS and YYEKEE (reference sequence). The CDR3 region is CASSLFPVTGANVLTF.

V and J are TRBV14 and TRBJ2-1. This CDR3 is built from 14 residues. The V gene's germline CDR1 is SGHDN and CDR2 FVKESK. The CDR3 reads CASSQETIYNEQFF.

The gene calls are TRBV6-5 and TRBJ2-1; TCRdb's D call of TRBD1 is untestable without DNA. This CDR3 region has 13 residues. Germline-derived CDR1 and CDR2 are MNHEY and SVGAGI. The CDR3 loop is CASSYSGDRVQFF.

Here the CDR3 reads CASSVTSPDTQYF. This chain links TRBV7-9 with TRBJ2-3. In germline, CDR1 is SEHNR, CDR2 FQNEAQ (reference sequence). This CDR3 contains 13 residues.

The chain joins TRBV4-1 to TRBJ1-1; the TCRdb call, TRBD1, lacks DNA for checking. The CDR3 runs to 16 residues. Germline V lookup: CDR1 MGHRA, CDR2 YSYEKL. CDR3 sequence: CASETPGRRMNTEAFF.

The chain is built from TRBV12-3 or TRBV12-4 and TRBJ2-3; TCRdb outputs TRBD1, but without DNA this stays unchecked. The CDR3 spans 14 residues. The CDR3 protein is CASSLGQGVDTQYF.

The chain couples TRBV6-5 to TRBJ2-3; TCRdb calls TRBD2, which cannot be checked without DNA. Germline V gene lookup returns CDR1 MNHEY and CDR2 SVGAGI. The CDR3 is 17 amino acids. The chain's CDR3 is CASSFLARGPNTDTQYF.

The genes are TRBV29-1 and TRBJ1-5; there is no DNA to check the TCRdb D call of TRBD1. Germline V gene lookup returns CDR1 SQVTM and CDR2 ANQGSEA. This CDR3 contains 14 residues. CDR3 in amino acids: CSVKGQGGNQPQHF.

The rearrangement uses TRBV6-2 or TRBV6-3 and TRBJ2-4; TCRdb proposes TRBD2, but this gene call is untestable without DNA. Germline lookup yields CDR1 MNHEY and CDR2 SVGEGT. The CDR3 is 17 amino acids. This chain's CDR3 is CASSLDIAGAGKNIQYF.

The CDR3 region is CASSWGQGETQYF. The gene calls are TRBV4-1 and TRBJ2-5; the D gene TCRdb calls, TRBD1, cannot be checked with no DNA. The CDR3 totals 13 residues. CDR1 MGHRA and CDR2 YSYEKL come from the germline V gene.

The gene calls are TRBV11-2 and TRBJ2-1. The CDR3 spans 13 residues. Germline V lookup: CDR1 SGHAT, CDR2 FQNNGV. This CDR3 is CASSSNAKPEQFF.

The chain has TRBV29-1 and TRBJ2-7. Looked up from germline, CDR1 is SQVTM and CDR2 is ANQGSEA. The CDR3 is 18 residues long. The CDR3: CSVVVTRDGWGGSYEQYF.

J is TRBJ2-1 and V is TRBV5-1; TCRdb's D call, TRBD1, is unchecked because there is no DNA. The CDR3 has 17 residues. In germline, CDR1 is SGHRS, CDR2 YFSETQ. This chain's CDR3 is CASSLAKTSGKGNEQFF. Full variable domain (outside the CDR3, taken from reference TRBV5-1 and TRBJ2-1): KAGVTQTPRYLIKTRGQQVTLSCSPISGHRSVSWYQQTPGQGLQFLFEYFSETQRNKGNFPGRFSGRQFSNSRSEMNVSTLELGDSALYLCASSLAKTSGKGNEQFFGPGTRLTVL.

The J gene is TRBJ2-1, the V gene TRBV4-1; TCRdb calls TRBD1, which cannot be checked without DNA. CDR1 and CDR2 (germline): MGHRA, YSYEKL. The CDR3 length is 14 residues. This CDR3 reads CASSQVEGGLEQFF.

The rearrangement links TRBV4-2 to TRBJ2-1; TCRdb outputs TRBD1, but without DNA this stays unchecked. CDR1 is LGHNA and CDR2 is YNFKEQ in the germline V gene. The CDR3 runs to 15 residues. The CDR3 loop is CASSPPQGLGAEQFF.

The chain joins TRBV7-9 to TRBJ1-5; TCRdb reports TRBD1, a call that lacks DNA to check it against. CDR1 is SEHNR and CDR2 is FQNEAQ in the germline V gene (reference sequence). This CDR3 is 14 amino acids long. The CDR3: CASSSGGREQPQHF.

This sequence joins TRBV5-4 and TRBJ2-3. CDR1 and CDR2 from the germline V gene are SGHNT and YYREEE (reference sequence). This CDR3 is 13 amino acids long. CDR3 sequence reads: CASSRLFTDTQYF.

The V call is TRBV3-1, the J call TRBJ1-5; the D call from TCRdb, TRBD1, cannot be confirmed without DNA. Germline CDR1 and CDR2: LGHDT and YNNKEL (reference sequence). The CDR3 is 14 residues long. The chain's CDR3 is CASSHGGVVQPQHF.

V is TRBV7-9 and J is TRBJ2-3; there is no DNA to check the TCRdb D call of TRBD1. The CDR3 contains 16 residues. CDR1 is SEHNR and CDR2 is FQNEAQ in the germline V gene (reference sequence). CDR3 protein: CASSTPGSLNTDTQYF. Together with reference TRBV7-9 and TRBJ2-3, the CDR3 gives the full variable domain: DTGVSQNPRHKITKRGQNVTFRCDPISEHNRLYWYRQTLGQGPEFLTYFQNEAQLEKSRLLSDRFSAERPKGSFSTLEIQRTEQGDSAMYLCASSTPGSLNTDTQYFGPGTRLTVL.

The chain couples TRBV3-1 to TRBJ2-2; the TRBD1 assignment by TCRdb is unverifiable without DNA. CDR1 LGHDT and CDR2 YNNKEL come from the germline V gene (reference sequence). The CDR3 extends over 17 amino acids. The CDR3 here is CASSSFSGSPHTGELFF.

The gene calls are TRBV29-1 and TRBJ1-6. CDR3 length: 13 amino acids. Germline V gives CDR1 SQVTM, CDR2 ANQGSEA. This CDR3 is CSVAATYNSPLHF.